Sequencing of this TCR beta chain was carried out in a study of metastatic and nonmetastatic thyroid tumors. Looked up from germline, CDR1 is GTSNPN and CDR2 is SVGIG (reference sequence). CDR3 length: 12 residues. The ends were cut back, 4 bases at V and 4 bases at J, with 10 bases in the middle. As regards this clone: The antigen is not known.

TCRdb reanalyzed the PCR reads with MiXCR. The profile shows 15,000 to 25,000 clones, around two fifths of them singletons. Whole-study results and caveats: It was reportedly found that TCR beta diversity was significantly higher in malignant thyroid tumors than in benign nodules, a difference seen in both blood and tumor samples.

Treatment of any kind had been given to no patient before thyroid surgery. Sequenced input: tumor tissue. This chain joins TRBV30 and TRBJ1-1; TRBD1 is a possible D gene (5 bases). The clonotype was recovered from a female donor with papillary thyroid cancer or a benign thyroid nodule (not recorded which). Some clones in this sample may be carry-over from other donors' samples. The CDR3 region has the DNA TGTGCCTGGACGGGGGTGGGCACTGAAGCTTTCTTT. Amino acid sequence: CAWTGVGTEAFF. Together with reference TRBV30 and TRBJ1-1, the CDR3 gives the full variable domain: SQTIHQWPATLVQPVGSPLSLECTVEGTSNPNLYWYRQAAGRGLQLLFYSVGIGQISSEVPQNLSASRPQDRQFILSSKKLLLSDSGFYLCAWTGVGTEAFFGQGTRLTVV.